The sequence of this TCR beta chain was determined in a study of regulatory T cells in long-lasting Graves disease. Germline CDR1 is LNHDA and CDR2 is SQIVND (reference sequence). J gave up 4 bases and V 7 bases, and 10 bases lay outside the gene matches. The CDR3 is 15 residues long. The time point denotes: newly diagnosed GD, antithyroid drugs for less than 3 months. PBMCs were the source of the RNA used for TCR sequencing. Building of the TCR beta libraries involved iRepertoire HTBI primers and Arm-PCR of CDR3 regions. TCRdb re-called the multiplex PCR reads through MiXCR, storing one row per CDR3 protein. The table shows about 530,000 distinct CDR3 sequences, with 15% to 20% occurring only once. These records were also assigned to another study, of T cells in Graves' hyperthyroidism and ophthalmopathy. Per that paper: The HTBI primer set was used in a first-round RT-PCR of the TCR CDR3.

The chain has TRBV19 and TRBJ1-1; 9 bases match TRBD1. The origin of this receptor is a woman aged 35-65 years with Graves disease. Specimen: peripheral blood mononuclear cells (PBMCs), collected at new diagnosis, from a patient treated with antithyroid drugs. The CDR3 DNA sequence: TGTGCCAGTACCCCACAGGGGGCTAGAGTCACTGAAGCTTTCTTT. It specifies CASTPQGARVTEAFF.